The present entry profiles one T cell receptor beta chain with its context. Its specificity is unknown. Libraries were prepared by immunoSEQ multiplex PCR; TCRdb keeps only in-frame clonotypes and omits some of them. The table lists about 80,000 clones, roughly 84% of them singletons. The entry originates in a study of identifying expanded T cells in peripheral blood. Findings of the study overall: Clone count variance between approximately two-week samples rose with total template count. Differentially abundant clones: around 1.2 between replicates, 15 to 17 at roughly 13 days, over 18 at four.

No infections or other immune events were documented during collection. Sequenced sample: blood. This TCR derives from a person between 18 and 75 years old in good health.

The CDR3 loop reads CASSYTGTGAVYGYTF. The CDR3 DNA follows: TGTGCCAGCAGTTATACAGGGACAGGCGCTGTCTATGGCTACACCTTC. The rearrangement links TRBV6-6 to TRBJ1-2; TRBD1 matches 8 bases. Germline V gene sequence: CDR1 MNHNY, CDR2 SVGAGI (reference sequence). V lost 3 bases, J lost 4 bases, and 10 bases stayed unmatched. This CDR3 is built from 16 residues.